These 18 T cell receptor beta chains were all obtained from the same sample, sequenced in a study of T cell responses to AZD1222 COVID-19 vaccine. Using immunoSEQ multiplex PCR, the repertoire was profiled, and TCRdb retains in-frame clones only, with some absent. The repertoire has about 150,000 clones, 80% to 95% of them found once; the top ten carry roughly 1.5%. The input for sequencing was peripheral blood, taken on day 0 of AZD1222 vaccination. Receptors were obtained from an adult in good health.

This CDR3 is CASSLNFGKAFF. CDR3 sequence (DNA): TGTGCCAGCAGCTTGAATTTCGGGAAAGCTTTCTTT. The genes are TRBV5-6 and TRBJ1-1; no firm D call. This CDR3 spans 12 amino acids. The germline gives CDR1 SGHDT, CDR2 YYEEEE. The germline V and J ends were trimmed by 1 base and 9 bases, with 10 bases remaining between them.

The rearrangement links TRBV12-3 or TRBV12-4 to TRBJ1-5; D gene unclear. This CDR3 contains 13 residues. Deletions cut 3 bases from V and 5 bases from J, with 8 bases between. The chain's CDR3 is CASSLGFHQPQHF. CDR3 DNA sequence: TGTGCCAGCAGTTTGGGGTTCCATCAGCCCCAGCATTTT.

The chain is built from TRBV19 and TRBJ1-5; 11 nucleotides align to TRBD1. The CDR3 contains 14 residues. V gave up 6 bases and J gave up 7 bases; unmatched junction bases: 5. CDR1 is LNHDA and CDR2 is SQIVND in the germline V gene (reference sequence). The CDR3 region is CASRGQGGSQPQHF. The CDR3 coding sequence is TGTGCCAGTAGGGGACAGGGGGGATCCCAGCCCCAGCATTTT. The full variable domain, with the rest looked up from reference TRBV19 and TRBJ1-5, is DGGITQSPKYLFRKEGQNVTLSCEQNLNHDAMYWYRQDPGQGLRLIYYSQIVNDFQKGDIAEGYSVSREKKESFPLTVTSAQKNPTAFYLCASRGQGGSQPQHFGDGTRLSIL.

The rearrangement joins TRBV11-2 to TRBJ1-4, with TRBD1 matching over 7 bases. V shed 7 bases, J shed 3 bases, and the junction held 5 bases outside the gene matches. The CDR3 is 14 residues long. Germline-derived CDR1 and CDR2 are SGHAT and FQNNGV. This chain's CDR3 is CASKNRGANEKLFF. The CDR3 region has the DNA TGTGCCAGCAAAAACAGGGGAGCTAATGAAAAACTGTTTTTT.

This chain links TRBV4-3 with TRBJ1-4, with D tentatively TRBD1 (5 bases). V was cut by 0 bases and J by 8 bases, with 16 bases left in between. The CDR3 loop spans 16 amino acids. CDR1 and CDR2 (germline): LGHNA, YSLEER. The CDR3: CASSQDGVQEGEKLFF. The DNA of the CDR3 is TGCGCCAGCAGCCAAGATGGGGTACAGGAGGGGGAAAAACTGTTTTTT.

V usage is TRBV5-8 and J usage is TRBJ2-4, with 10 nucleotides matching TRBD2. V gave up 4 bases and J gave up 0 bases; unmatched junction bases: 4. This CDR3 is built from 16 residues. Looked up from germline, CDR1 is SGHTS and CDR2 is YDEGEE. CDR3 protein: CASSPGLAVAKNIQYF. The CDR3 DNA reads as TGTGCCAGCAGCCCAGGACTAGCGGTAGCCAAAAACATTCAGTACTTC.

The chain recombines TRBV5-4 with TRBJ1-3, with 7 bases matching TRBD1. Germline V CDR1 and CDR2: SGHNT, YYREEE (reference sequence). The CDR3 contains 13 residues. V was pared by 4 bases and J by 4 bases, with 2 bases of the junction left unmatched. The DNA of the CDR3 is TGTGCCAGCAGCACAGGGGTAGGAAACACCATATATTTT. Protein sequence: CASSTGVGNTIYF.

V gene TRBV5-4 combines with J gene TRBJ2-7; weak D call: TRBD2 (5 bases). Trimming left V 4 bases short and J 3 bases short, with 11 bases between. Germline V gives CDR1 SGHNT, CDR2 YYREEE (reference sequence). The CDR3 sequence is 13 residues long. DNA of the CDR3: TGTGCCAGCAGCATCCTCGGGGTCTACGAGCAGTACTTC. Amino acid sequence: CASSILGVYEQYF. The entire variable domain, with the rest obtained from reference TRBV5-4 and TRBJ2-7, is as follows: ETGVTQSPTHLIKTRGQQVTLRCSSQSGHNTVSWYQQALGQGPQFIFQYYREEENGRGNFPPRFSGLQFPNYSSELNVNALELDDSALYLCASSILGVYEQYFGPGTRLTVT.

CDR3 in DNA: TGTGCCAGCAGTAAACAGGGATACACAGATACGCAGTATTTT. This translates into CASSKQGYTDTQYF. The V gene is TRBV7-9, the J gene TRBJ2-3; tentatively, D is TRBD1 (6 bases). CDR1 SEHNR and CDR2 FQNEAQ come from the germline V gene (reference sequence). This CDR3 region has 14 residues. V lost 6 bases, J lost 2 bases, and 12 bases lay in between.

The rearrangement joins TRBV5-8 to TRBJ2-2; D remains ambiguous. The CDR3 has 16 amino acids. Deletions cut 4 bases from V and 0 bases from J, with 13 bases between. Germline assignment: CDR1 SGHTS and CDR2 YDEGEE. The CDR3 DNA sequence: TGTGCCAGCAGCCTATGGTTAGGGCCGAACACCGGGGAGCTGTTTTTT. This gives the protein CASSLWLGPNTGELFF.

The rearrangement joins TRBV5-1 to TRBJ2-3; D may be TRBD1 (9 bases). With 3 bases removed from V and 0 bases from J, the gap between germline ends came to 14 bases. The CDR3 sequence is 16 residues long. Per the germline V gene, CDR1 is SGHRS and CDR2 is YFSETQ. The CDR3 region is CASSSGGTGSTDTQYF. For the CDR3, the DNA is TGCGCCAGCAGCTCGGGGGGGACAGGGAGCACAGATACGCAGTATTTT.

The CDR3 DNA is TGTGCCAGCAGTGTCGGACTAGCTCCCATCAATGAGCAGTTCTTC. Its translation is CASSVGLAPINEQFF. The chain has TRBV2 and TRBJ2-1; 8 bases are shared with TRBD2. Germline V lookup: CDR1 SNHLY, CDR2 FYNNEI. The J segment lost 6 bases and the V segment lost 4 bases, leaving 8 bases of the junction unmatched. This CDR3 contains 15 residues.

This chain connects TRBV4-3 to TRBJ2-1; no definite D call. The germline V gene has CDR1 LGHNA and CDR2 YSLEER. Trimming stripped 8 bases from V and 7 bases from J, with 9 bases between. The CDR3 is 11 amino acids. The CDR3: CASCLGNEQFF. CDR3 bases: TGCGCCAGCTGCCTAGGGAATGAGCAGTTCTTC.

The CDR3 protein is CASSPESQLAKNIQYF. CDR3 nucleotide sequence: TGTGCCAGCTCACCGGAAAGTCAGTTAGCCAAAAACATTCAGTACTTC. This chain joins TRBV18 and TRBJ2-4; D is unresolved. The germline V gene has CDR1 KGHSH and CDR2 LQKENI. V was pared by 3 bases and J by 0 bases, with 12 bases between. This CDR3 comprises 16 residues.

This clone was detected once. The chain carries TRBV2 and TRBJ2-1, with D maybe TRBD1 (5 bases). The CDR3 sequence is 16 residues long. Trimming shortened V by 5 bases and J by 3 bases, and 17 bases separated the two germline ends. Looked up from germline, CDR1 is SNHLY and CDR2 is FYNNEI. The CDR3 loop is CASSKTGYGRYNEQFF. The CDR3 DNA is TGTGCCAGCAGTAAAACAGGTTACGGTCGCTACAATGAGCAGTTCTTC. The full variable domain, in which reference TRBV2 and TRBJ2-1 provide the parts outside the CDR3, is EPEVTQTPSHQVTQMGQEVILRCVPISNHLYFYWYRQILGQKVEFLVSFYNNEISEKSEIFDDQFSVERPDGSNFTLKIRSTKLEDSAMYFCASSKTGYGRYNEQFFGPGTRLTVL.

The rearrangement joins TRBV29-1 to TRBJ1-2, with 8 positions matching TRBD1. Germline V gene data show CDR1 as SQVTM and CDR2 as ANQGSEA. The CDR3 loop spans 12 amino acids. Trimming removed 4 bases from V and 3 bases from J; junction bases left unmatched: 1. The CDR3 sequence: CSVVGQDYGYTF. For the CDR3, the DNA is TGCAGCGTTGTGGGACAGGACTATGGCTACACCTTC.

The J gene is TRBJ2-7, the V gene TRBV6-2 or TRBV6-3; D possibly corresponds to TRBD1 (5 bases). Germline CDR1 reads MNHEY; CDR2 reads SVGEGT. V lost 6 bases, J lost 7 bases, and 16 bases lay in between. The CDR3 extends over 13 amino acids. CDR3 sequence reads: CASSATDHREQYF. The CDR3 DNA sequence: TGTGCCAGCAGCGCAACGGATCACAGGGAGCAGTACTTC.

The chain links TRBV10-2 to TRBJ1-5; tentative D call: TRBD1 (5 bases). CDR3 length: 13 amino acids. Trimming removed 4 bases from V and 6 bases from J, with 10 bases in between. Germline V lookup: CDR1 WSHSY, CDR2 SAAADI. In DNA, the CDR3 is TGCGCCAGCAGTGCGCGGGGCGGTCAGCCCCAGCATTTT. Translated: CASSARGGQPQHF.